Each of the 16 T cell receptor beta chains below was sequenced from the same sample in a study of cytotoxic CD8 clonotypes in ibrutinib-treated CLL. The protocol was immunoSEQ multiplex PCR, while the TCRdb copy is restricted to in-frame clones and leaves out a portion. The top ten clones hold under 30% of a sample with roughly 58,000 clones, 54% of them seen once. The specimen was PBMCs, collected at disease progression, from a patient treated with ibrutinib. Source of these receptors: a human donor with chronic lymphocytic leukemia.

The chain couples TRBV14 to TRBJ1-4; the D is unclear. The CDR3 loop spans 12 amino acids. The V gene lost 1 base and the J gene lost 11 bases, with 8 bases spanning the gap. Germline assignment: CDR1 SGHDN and CDR2 FVKESK. The DNA for the CDR3 is TGTGCCAGCAGCCAAGTTAATGGGAAACTGTTTTTT. Amino acid sequence: CASSQVNGKLFF.

This clone showed up just a few times. The chain uses TRBV27 and TRBJ2-1, with D unclear. Between the trimmed V and J ends, which lost 7 bases and 6 bases, there was a span of 13 bases. Germline CDR1 reads MNHEY; CDR2 reads SMNVEV (reference sequence). The CDR3 totals 13 residues. For the CDR3, the DNA is TGTGCCAGCACAGACAACGGACCCAATGAGCAGTTCTTC. This gives the protein CASTDNGPNEQFF.

This clone has just a few counts. J is TRBJ1-1 and V is TRBV18, with D uncertain. The V and J ends lost 3 bases and 7 bases respectively, with 12 bases between them. The V gene's germline CDR1 is KGHSH and CDR2 LQKENI. The CDR3 is 13 amino acids. The CDR3 DNA follows: TGTGCCAGCTCACCGTTGGAGGCAGTTGAAGCTTTCTTT. Translation gives CASSPLEAVEAFF.

The chain uses TRBV7-8 and TRBJ1-6, with 8 positions matching TRBD1. The CDR3 has 13 amino acids. Germline CDR1 SGHVS, CDR2 FQNEAQ. V shed 5 bases and J 8 bases; nucleotides not matched to a gene: 2. Here the CDR3 DNA reads TGTGCCAGCAGCCCAGGGGGCGATTCACCCCTCCACTTT. It specifies CASSPGGDSPLHF.

This clone was observed a few times. This sequence joins TRBV5-6 and TRBJ2-1; D perhaps matches TRBD1 (5 bases). CDR1 SGHDT and CDR2 YYEEEE come from the germline V gene. Trimming left V 1 base short and J 11 bases short, with 7 bases between. This CDR3 is 11 amino acids long. CDR3 in amino acids: CASSLTGKQFF. CDR3 nucleotide sequence: TGTGCCAGCAGCTTGACAGGAAAGCAGTTCTTC.

This clone ranks as medium-sized (0.01 to 0.1%). This chain uses TRBV21-1 with TRBJ2-7; TRBD2 is the table's D call, not checked against the DNA. TRBV21-1 is a pseudogene locus. The CDR3 has 16 residues. CDR3 coding DNA: TGTGCCAGCAGCCAAAACGGGGGGCTCCTTCCTTACGAGCAGTACTTC. Its translation: CASSQNGGLLPYEQYF.

The gene calls are TRBV18 and TRBJ2-7; the D call may be TRBD1 or TRBD2 (5 bases each). Trimming removed 4 bases at V and 7 bases at J, with 17 bases between. The CDR3 contains 14 residues. In germline, CDR1 is KGHSH, CDR2 LQKENI. The CDR3 DNA is TGTGCCAGCTCACGGTTTGAGGGACGAAGGGAGCAGTACTTC. Encoded protein: CASSRFEGRREQYF.

V and J are TRBV5-6 and TRBJ2-7; D is possibly TRBD1 or TRBD2 (5 bases each). This CDR3 has 14 amino acids. The germline V gene has CDR1 SGHDT and CDR2 YYEEEE. The ends were cut back, 4 bases at V and 2 bases at J, with 13 bases in the middle. The CDR3 sequence: CASSRGRVTYEQYF. CDR3 in DNA: TGTGCCAGCAGCAGGGGACGGGTAACCTACGAGCAGTACTTC.

This clone has just a few counts. V and J are TRBV11-2 and TRBJ1-5; no clear D. This CDR3 has 14 amino acids. Germline CDR1 is SGHAT and CDR2 is FQNNGV. The V end was cut by 4 bases, the J end by 7 bases, with 14 bases between. The CDR3, as DNA: TGTGCCAGCAGCTCCGGACCGGTTGGACAGCCCCAGCATTTT. Amino acid sequence: CASSSGPVGQPQHF.

CDR3 in DNA: TGTGCCAGCAGTGAGCGGTCAGCTGTGGATGGCTACACCTTC. Amino acid sequence: CASSERSAVDGYTF. The gene calls are TRBV6-1 and TRBJ1-2; D is ambiguous. The CDR3 totals 14 residues. Germline V gene data show CDR1 as MNHNS and CDR2 as SASEGT. Deletions cut 3 bases from V and 6 bases from J, with 14 bases between.

This chain connects TRBV7-6 to TRBJ1-2; possible D gene TRBD1, 6 bases. Trimming stripped 5 bases from V and 6 bases from J, with 13 bases between. This CDR3 spans 13 amino acids. CDR1 SGHVS and CDR2 FNYEAQ come from the germline V gene. The CDR3 bases are TGTGCCAGCAGCCGGGGGAGGGGGGATGGCTACACCTTC. Translating gives CASSRGRGDGYTF.

The chain employs TRBV7-3 and TRBJ2-5; possibly TRBD1 for D (5 bases). The CDR3 contains 13 residues. The germline gives CDR1 SGHTA, CDR2 FQGTGA. V shed 5 bases and J shed 7 bases, with 14 bases lying between them. CDR3 amino acids: CASSIDSPGTQYF. The CDR3 nucleotides are TGTGCCAGCAGCATTGACAGCCCGGGGACCCAGTACTTC.

The rearrangement links TRBV28 to TRBJ1-5; D unclear. Germline V CDR1 and CDR2: MDHEN, SYDVKM. V lost 3 bases and J lost 9, with 9 bases in between. This CDR3 region has 12 residues. CDR3 DNA sequence: TGTGCCAGCAGTTTGATGCTTCCGCCCCAGCATTTT. Translating gives CASSLMLPPQHF.

The chain links TRBV19 to TRBJ1-6, with D possibly matching TRBD1 (6 bases). CDR1 is LNHDA, CDR2 SQIVND, per germline (reference sequence). CDR3 length: 15 amino acids. V shed 5 bases and J shed 5 bases, with 13 bases lying between them. The CDR3 sequence is CASSLQGPDNSPLHF. The CDR3 DNA reads TGTGCCAGTAGTTTACAGGGACCGGATAATTCACCCCTCCACTTT.

The chain uses TRBV11-2 and TRBJ2-7, with 7 bases that match TRBD1. Trimming cost V 5 bases and J 6 bases; bases outside gene matches: 7. Germline V lookup: CDR1 SGHAT, CDR2 FQNNGV. CDR3 length equals 13 residues. CDR3 nucleotide sequence: TGTGCCAGCAGCCGAGACAGGGCAGGCGAGCAGTACTTC. Its translation is CASSRDRAGEQYF.

The chain carries TRBV7-8 and TRBJ1-1; D gene ambiguous. CDR1 and CDR2 (germline): SGHVS, FQNEAQ. CDR3 length: 13 amino acids. V was pared by 1 base and J by 1 base, with 4 bases between. CDR3 amino acids: CASSLGSNTEAFF. The CDR3 region has the DNA TGTGCCAGCAGCTTAGGGTCGAACACTGAAGCTTTCTTT.